These 14 T cell receptor beta chains originate from one sample sequenced in a study of OX40 agonist ivuxolimab in advanced cancers. The table came from immunoSEQ multiplex PCR; TCRdb's copy has only in-frame clones and leaves some out. The table includes some 35,000 clones, under 85% detected once. The material was CD4+ or CD8+ T cells sorted from blood, obtained in a trial of the OX40 agonist ivuxolimab. The receptor source for this set is an adult with an advanced solid tumor such as melanoma, head and neck, liver or kidney cancer.

The rearrangement links TRBV30 to TRBJ2-7; D gene uncertain. Germline V lookup: CDR1 GTSNPN, CDR2 SVGIG (reference sequence). Trimming cost V 2 bases and J 2 bases, with 10 bases left between them. The CDR3 is 13 residues long. The CDR3 nucleotides read TGTGCCTGGAGTAAAGACGGCCCCTACGAGCAGTACTTC. It yields the protein CAWSKDGPYEQYF.

This sequence joins TRBV6-1 and TRBJ1-4; maybe TRBD1 (6 bases). CDR1 is MNHNS, CDR2 SASEGT, per germline. Trimming pared 9 bases from V and 5 bases from J, leaving 19 bases between. The CDR3 contains 15 residues. The CDR3: CASTGNRVGNEKLFF. The CDR3 nucleotides read TGTGCCAGTACCGGAAACAGGGTTGGGAATGAAAAACTGTTTTTT.

The genes are TRBV19 and TRBJ2-7; the match to TRBD1 covers 9 bases. The junction had 8 bases not matched to a gene; V was cut back by 5 bases and J by 3 bases. CDR1 and CDR2 (germline): LNHDA, SQIVND (reference sequence). The length of the CDR3 is 15 residues. The CDR3, as DNA: TGTGCCAGTAGTGCCACCGGGACAGGGTACTACGAGCAGTACTTC. It yields the protein CASSATGTGYYEQYF.

The chain recombines TRBV4-1 with TRBJ1-4, with D possibly TRBD1 on 6 matching bases. V dropped 4 bases and J dropped 11 bases, with 20 bases sitting between them. Germline CDR1 is MGHRA and CDR2 is YSYEKL. This CDR3 region has 15 residues. CDR3 protein: CASSLLQGFGEKLFF. The CDR3 DNA reads TGCGCCAGCAGCCTCCTACAGGGCTTCGGGGAGAAACTGTTTTTT.

The chain has TRBV9 and TRBJ2-1, with TRBD2 matching over 8 bases. CDR3 length equals 15 residues. Per germline, CDR1 SGDLS and CDR2 YYNGEE. The trim removed 0 bases at V and 6 bases at J, leaving 5 bases unmatched. As DNA, the CDR3 is TGTGCCAGCAGCGTAGGGGGACTAGGAGGCAATGAGCAGTTCTTC. Translation: CASSVGGLGGNEQFF.

This chain connects TRBV19 to TRBJ2-5; the match to TRBD2 covers 7 bases. The J call may be in error: the DNA end matches TRBJ2-7 better. Germline V gene data show CDR1 as LNHDA and CDR2 as SQIVND (reference sequence). The CDR3 consists of 14 residues. Here the CDR3 DNA reads TGTGCCAGTAGTATAACGGGAGGAATATACGAGCAGTACTTC. It codes for CASSITGGIYEQYF.

This clone was seen once. This chain links TRBV19 with TRBJ2-4; 10 bases align to TRBD1. Germline lookup yields CDR1 LNHDA and CDR2 SQIVND (reference sequence). The CDR3 is 20 amino acids. V gave up 4 bases and J gave up 0 bases; unmatched junction bases: 15. The CDR3 DNA sequence: TGTGCCAGTAGTAAAAACCCCCGGACAGGGGGGGCCTTAGCCAAAAACATTCAGTACTTC. As protein: CASSKNPRTGGALAKNIQYF. The variable domain in full, completed from reference TRBV19 and TRBJ2-4, reads DGGITQSPKYLFRKEGQNVTLSCEQNLNHDAMYWYRQDPGQGLRLIYYSQIVNDFQKGDIAEGYSVSREKKESFPLTVTSAQKNPTAFYLCASSKNPRTGGALAKNIQYFGAGTRLSVL.

This clone has a single count. V is TRBV27 and J is TRBJ2-5, with D possibly TRBD2 on 7 matching bases. The CDR3 sequence is 14 residues long. Trimming shortened V by 2 bases and J by 6 bases, and 13 bases separated the two germline ends. The germline V gene encodes CDR1 MNHEY and CDR2 SMNVEV (reference sequence). The CDR3 region has the DNA TGTGCCAGCAGTTTAAGGGGGGGCGGGCAGACCCAGTACTTC. Translation: CASSLRGGGQTQYF.

V and J are TRBV11-2 and TRBJ1-4; D possibly corresponds to TRBD1 (6 bases). Trimming removed 3 bases from V and 0 bases from J, with 11 bases in between. The germline V gene has CDR1 SGHAT and CDR2 FQNNGV. The CDR3 is 16 amino acids. The DNA of the CDR3 is TGTGCCAGCAGCTTGTCGGGGGCTACAACTAATGAAAAACTGTTTTTT. Amino acid sequence: CASSLSGATTNEKLFF.

V usage is TRBV25-1 and J usage is TRBJ2-6; weak D call: TRBD1 (6 bases). The CDR3 loop spans 15 amino acids. The germline V gene has CDR1 MGHDK and CDR2 SYGVNS. Trimming removed 8 bases at V and 5 bases at J, with 16 bases between. CDR3 nucleotide sequence: TGTGCCAGCTCCAAGGGGGAACTATGGGCCAACGTCCTGACTTTC. It specifies CASSKGELWANVLTF. Looking up the rest from reference TRBV25-1 and TRBJ2-6 gives the full variable domain: EADIYQTPRYLVIGTGKKITLECSQTMGHDKMYWYQQDPGMELHLIHYSYGVNSTEKGDLSSESTVSRIRTEHFPLTLESARPSHTSQYLCASSKGELWANVLTFGAGSRLTVL.

The gene calls are TRBV7-5 and TRBJ2-6; the table's D call, TRBD1, was not checked against the DNA. TRBV7-5 is recorded as a pseudogene. The CDR3 is 15 residues long. The DNA for the CDR3 is TGTGCCAGAACAAGTAGACAAAGTCGGGCCAACGTCCTGACTTTC. Translated: CARTSRQSRANVLTF.

The rearrangement links TRBV29-1 to TRBJ2-1; perhaps TRBD1 as D (6 bases). The CDR3 totals 10 residues. The V and J ends lost 4 bases and 12 bases respectively, with 10 bases between them. Per germline, CDR1 SQVTM and CDR2 ANQGSEA. The CDR3 loop reads CSVGTDLQFF. The CDR3 region has the DNA TGCAGCGTTGGGACAGACCTGCAGTTCTTC.

The chain combines TRBV18 with TRBJ2-5; the match to TRBD1 covers 8 bases. The DNA end lines up better with TRBJ2-7; the J call may be wrong. This CDR3 has 13 residues. Germline CDR1 reads KGHSH; CDR2 reads LQKENI. The CDR3 DNA is TGTGCCAGCTCAGGACAGGGCCCCAACGAGCAGTACTTC. Translating it yields CASSGQGPNEQYF.

The chain links TRBV5-6 to TRBJ2-3, with 7 bases that match TRBD2. Trimming at V came to 7 bases and at J to 0 bases, leaving 2 bases not matched to a gene. From germline, CDR1 is SGHDT and CDR2 YYEEEE. The CDR3 is 13 residues long. DNA of the CDR3: TGTGCCAGCGGGGGGGTGAGCACAGATACGCAGTATTTT. Residues: CASGGVSTDTQYF.